The rows below give T cell receptor beta chains drawn from one sample of a study of CD8+CD57+ T cells in acquired aplastic anemia. TCRdb reprocessed the reads via MiXCR and lists one record per CDR3 protein. The sample lists under 250,000 distinct CDR3 sequences, 30% to 40% occurring once. The sample was sorted CD4+, CD8+, or CD8+CD57+ T cells (not recorded which) from PBMCs. The receptors shown here come from a human donor in good health, serving as a control. The CDR3 runs from the conserved cysteine through the conserved F or W. The D gene is left open where the match is weak. The size of a clone is reported for some rows only, either as once, few or many, or as a class for expanded clones.

v_gene	j_gene	abundance	d_gene	CDR3aa	CDR3nt
TRBV29-1	TRBJ2-7	-	TRBD1	CSVGRDSSYEQYF	TGCAGCGTTGGCAGGGACAGCTCCTACGAGCAGTACTTC
TRBV7-9	TRBJ2-5	-	TRBD2	CASTGTSGTSETQYF	TGTGCCAGCACTGGGACTAGTGGGACCAGCGAGACCCAGTACTTC
TRBV6-1	TRBJ2-7	many	TRBD1	CASRPGQGAIEQYF	TGTGCCAGCAGGCCGGGACAGGGGGCCATAGAGCAGTACTTC
TRBV29-1	TRBJ1-2	-	-	CSADGAANYGYTF	TGCAGCGCTGATGGAGCAGCTAACTATGGCTACACCTTC
TRBV6-1	TRBJ2-7	few	TRBD1	CASSLIYPGTGGYEQYF	TGTGCCAGCAGTCTTATCTACCCCGGGACAGGGGGCTACGAGCAGTACTTC
TRBV5-1	TRBJ2-7	many	-	CASRLTYEQYF	TGCGCCAGCAGGTTGACATACGAGCAGTACTTC
TRBV3-1	TRBJ2-3	-	-	CASSQDLNRMDTQYF	TGTGCCAGCAGCCAAGATCTCAATCGGATGGATACGCAGTATTTT
TRBV2	TRBJ1-2	-	TRBD1	CASHRGYGYTF	TGTGCCAGCCACAGGGGGTATGGCTACACCTTC
TRBV15	TRBJ1-2	few	-	CATSRGANYGYTF	TGTGCCACCAGCAGAGGTGCTAACTATGGCTACACCTTC
TRBV10-3	TRBJ1-2	-	-	CAISRDRTYGYTF	TGTGCCATCAGCCGAGACAGAACCTATGGCTACACCTTC
TRBV12-5	TRBJ2-5	-	TRBD2	CASGLVVRGGLTSGRDRQETQYF	TGTGCTAGTGGTTTGGTCGTTCGGGGGGGCCTGACTAGCGGGAGAGACCGCCAAGAGACCCAGTACTTC
TRBV7-9	TRBJ1-2	many	-	CASSRIVREGGYTF	TGTGCCAGCAGCCGGATCGTCAGGGAGGGCGGCTACACCTTC
TRBV10-3	TRBJ2-5	many	-	CAIGKGSNRAPEGETQYF	TGTGCCATCGGGAAGGGATCGAACAGGGCGCCGGAGGGGGAGACCCAGTACTTC
TRBV19	TRBJ2-7	-	TRBD2	CASSPRPGGLAGPYEQYF	TGTGCCAGTAGCCCCCGGCCGGGGGGTTTAGCTGGCCCCTACGAGCAGTACTTC
TRBV20-1	TRBJ2-7	-	TRBD2	CSARDGLGLAGAYEQYF	TGCAGTGCTAGAGATGGGCTGGGACTAGCGGGAGCATACGAGCAGTACTTC
TRBV5-8	TRBJ2-7	many	-	CASSRIAYEQYF	TGTGCCAGCAGCCGCATCGCCTACGAGCAGTACTTC
TRBV5-1	TRBJ2-3	-	-	CASSLRWSSSLTDTQYF	TGCGCCAGCAGCTTGAGGTGGTCTAGCAGCCTCACAGATACGCAGTATTTT
TRBV5-1	TRBJ2-7	few	TRBD2	CASSLSAGSYEQYF	TGCGCCAGCAGCTTATCAGCGGGGTCCTACGAGCAGTACTTC
TRBV20-1	TRBJ1-1	many	-	CSARDLRVGAEAFF	TGCAGTGCTAGAGATCTCAGGGTGGGGGCTGAAGCTTTCTTT
TRBV20-1	TRBJ2-7	many	-	CSALNRERAYEQYF	TGCAGTGCTTTAAACAGGGAGCGGGCCTACGAGCAGTACTTC
TRBV2	TRBJ1-2	once	TRBD1	CASRRDSLGDGYTF	TGTGCCAGCAGGCGGGACAGTCTCGGCGATGGCTACACCTTC
TRBV25-1	TRBJ2-1	once	-	CASSGGPAGGYNEQFF	TGTGCCAGCAGCGGGGGGCCGGCAGGGGGCTACAATGAGCAGTTCTTC
TRBV29-1	TRBJ2-5	-	TRBD2	CSSRGDSGYGTQYF	TGCAGCTCCCGAGGGGATAGCGGGTATGGGACCCAGTACTTC
TRBV7-9	TRBJ2-2	-	-	CASNLGDTGELFF	TGTGCCAGCAACCTCGGCGACACCGGGGAGCTGTTTTTT
TRBV10-3	TRBJ1-1	many	-	CAISTGATEAFF	TGTGCCATCAGTACGGGTGCCACTGAAGCTTTCTTT
TRBV19	TRBJ2-7	-	-	CASSIRVADEQYF	TGTGCCAGTAGTATAAGGGTGGCCGACGAGCAGTACTTC
TRBV5-5	TRBJ2-2	few	TRBD1	CASSLWTGANTGELFF	TGTGCCAGCAGCTTGTGGACAGGGGCAAACACCGGGGAGCTGTTTTTT
TRBV14	TRBJ2-5	many	-	CASSQVQGRGTQYF	TGTGCCAGCAGCCAAGTACAGGGGAGGGGGACCCAGTACTTC
TRBV2	TRBJ2-7	many	TRBD2	CASRRTSVNEQYF	TGTGCCAGCAGAAGGACTAGCGTAAACGAGCAGTACTTC
TRBV2	TRBJ2-3	many	TRBD2	CASSFYGRDADTQYF	TGTGCCAGCAGTTTCTACGGGAGGGATGCAGATACGCAGTATTTT
TRBV29-1	TRBJ2-5	-	TRBD1	CSVEKTGPETQYF	TGCAGCGTTGAAAAGACAGGGCCAGAGACCCAGTACTTC
TRBV19	TRBJ2-5	many	-	CASSISYQETQYF	TGTGCCAGTAGTATAAGTTACCAAGAGACCCAGTACTTC
TRBV5-1	TRBJ1-4	few	-	CASSLGTSGEGKLFF	TGCGCCAGCAGCTTGGGCACCTCGGGGGAGGGAAAACTGTTTTTT
TRBV5-1	TRBJ2-3	-	TRBD2	CASSLGPSGGTDTQYF	TGCGCCAGCAGCTTGGGGCCTAGCGGGGGCACAGATACGCAGTATTTT
TRBV7-2	TRBJ2-3	-	TRBD1	CASSRSRGLGTDTQYF	TGTGCCAGCAGCCGATCGAGGGGGCTGGGGACAGATACGCAGTATTTT
TRBV6-1	TRBJ1-5	-	-	CASSGGRSRVGQPQHF	TGTGCCAGCAGTGGGGGAAGGAGCAGGGTTGGCCAGCCCCAGCATTTT
TRBV2	TRBJ2-3	many	TRBD2	CASRRLAGVTDTQYF	TGTGCCAGCAGGAGACTAGCGGGGGTCACAGATACGCAGTATTTT
TRBV2	TRBJ2-4	-	-	CASSGRGDIQYF	TGTGCCAGCAGCGGACGAGGGGACATTCAGTACTTC
TRBV24-1	TRBJ2-3	-	TRBD1	CATSDYGQGDTQYF	TGTGCCACCAGTGACTATGGACAGGGGGATACGCAGTATTTT
TRBV11-1	TRBJ2-1	-	TRBD2	CASRGTRTVHEQFF	TGTGCCAGCAGAGGGACTAGAACAGTCCATGAGCAGTTCTTC